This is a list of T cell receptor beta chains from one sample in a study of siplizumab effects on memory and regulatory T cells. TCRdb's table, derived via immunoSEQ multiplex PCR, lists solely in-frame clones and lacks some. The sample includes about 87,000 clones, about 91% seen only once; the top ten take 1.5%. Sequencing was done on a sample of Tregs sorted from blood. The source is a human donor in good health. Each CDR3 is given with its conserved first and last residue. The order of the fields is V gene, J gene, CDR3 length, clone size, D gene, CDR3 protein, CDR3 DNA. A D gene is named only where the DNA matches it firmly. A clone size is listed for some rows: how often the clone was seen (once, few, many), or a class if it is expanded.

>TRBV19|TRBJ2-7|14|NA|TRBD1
CASSVQGGSYEQYF
TGTGCCAGTAGTGTACAGGGGGGATCCTACGAGCAGTACTTC
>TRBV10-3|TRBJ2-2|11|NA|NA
CAISEGWELFF
TGTGCCATCAGTGAGGGGTGGGAGCTGTTTTTT
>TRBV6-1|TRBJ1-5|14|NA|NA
CASSDGYSNQPQHF
TGTGCCAGCAGTGACGGGTATAGCAATCAGCCCCAGCATTTT
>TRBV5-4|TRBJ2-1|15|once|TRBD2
CASSTQRGGYNEQFF
TGTGCCAGCAGCACTCAGCGGGGGGGCTACAATGAGCAGTTCTTC
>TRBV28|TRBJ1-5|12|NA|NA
CASRLADQPQHF
TGTGCCAGCAGGTTGGCAGATCAGCCCCAGCATTTT
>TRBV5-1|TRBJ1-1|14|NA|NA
CASSLKGGNTEAFF
TGCGCCAGCAGCTTAAAGGGAGGGAACACTGAAGCTTTCTTT
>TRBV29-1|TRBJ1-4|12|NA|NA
CSYREGPGKLFF
TGCAGCTACCGTGAGGGCCCAGGAAAACTGTTTTTT
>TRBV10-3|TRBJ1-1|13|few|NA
CAISVSEVTEAFF
TGTGCCATCAGCGTTTCTGAGGTCACTGAAGCTTTCTTT
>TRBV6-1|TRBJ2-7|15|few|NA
CASSEARYLTNGQYF
TGTGCCAGCAGTGAAGCGCGGTACCTTACAAACGGGCAGTACTTC
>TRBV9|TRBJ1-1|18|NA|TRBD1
CASRSPPPGGASATEAFF
TGTGCCAGCAGGTCACCACCGCCAGGGGGCGCGTCGGCCACTGAAGCTTTCTTT
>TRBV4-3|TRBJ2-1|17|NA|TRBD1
CASSQVAGTGSHNEQFF
TGCGCCAGCAGCCAAGTAGCAGGGACAGGGTCCCACAATGAGCAGTTCTTC
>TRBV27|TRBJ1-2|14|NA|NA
CASSLSTRGWGYTF
TGTGCCAGCAGTTTATCGACGAGGGGATGGGGCTACACCTTC
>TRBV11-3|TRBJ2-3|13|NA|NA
CASSQRRTDTQYF
TGTGCCAGCAGCCAACGGAGGACAGATACGCAGTATTTT
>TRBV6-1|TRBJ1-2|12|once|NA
CATSPGPNGYTF
TGTGCCACCTCTCCAGGCCCCAATGGCTACACCTTC
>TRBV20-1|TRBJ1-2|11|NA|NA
CSAISAMRYTF
TGCAGTGCGATTTCCGCCATGAGGTACACCTTC
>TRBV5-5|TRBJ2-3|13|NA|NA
CASSSWTKDTQYF
TGTGCCAGCAGCTCATGGACCAAGGATACGCAGTATTTT
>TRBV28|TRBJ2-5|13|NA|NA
CASSYRGLETQYF
TGTGCCAGCAGCTACAGAGGCCTAGAGACCCAGTACTTC
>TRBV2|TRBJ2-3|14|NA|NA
CATKWGGVSDTQYF
TGTGCTACCAAATGGGGCGGGGTGTCAGATACGCAGTATTTT
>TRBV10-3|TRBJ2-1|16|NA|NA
CAISAPAGSSYNEQFF
TGTGCCATCAGCGCTCCCGCCGGGTCCTCCTACAATGAGCAGTTCTTC
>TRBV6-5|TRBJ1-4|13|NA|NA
CASSNPQGGKLFF
TGTGCCAGCAGTAACCCACAGGGAGGTAAACTGTTTTTT
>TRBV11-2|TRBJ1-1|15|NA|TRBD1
CASSSNDRGLTEAFF
TGTGCCAGCAGCTCCAATGACAGGGGGTTAACTGAAGCTTTCTTT
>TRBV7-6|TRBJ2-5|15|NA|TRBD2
CASSSPGGGQETQYF
TGTGCCAGCAGCTCACCGGGAGGGGGCCAAGAGACCCAGTACTTC
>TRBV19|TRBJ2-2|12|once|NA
CASSLAPGELFF
TGTGCCAGTAGCCTGGCTCCCGGGGAGCTGTTTTTT
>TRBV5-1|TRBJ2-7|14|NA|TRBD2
CASSPGLPRREQYF
TGCGCCAGCAGTCCGGGACTACCCCGGAGAGAGCAGTACTTC
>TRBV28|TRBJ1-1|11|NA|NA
CASSLEREAFF
TGTGCCAGCAGTTTAGAAAGAGAAGCTTTCTTT
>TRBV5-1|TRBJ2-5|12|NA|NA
CASRAGGETQYF
TGCGCCAGCAGGGCCGGGGGAGAGACCCAGTACTTC
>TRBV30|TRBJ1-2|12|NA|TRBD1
CAGWTGAYGYTF
TGTGCCGGGTGGACAGGGGCCTATGGCTACACCTTC
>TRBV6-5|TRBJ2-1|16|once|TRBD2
CASSYKAGGLMNEQFF
TGTGCCAGCAGTTATAAGGCGGGGGGGCTAATGAATGAGCAGTTCTTC
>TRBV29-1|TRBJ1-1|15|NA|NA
CSVDGRGWVGTEAFF
TGCAGCGTTGATGGAAGGGGGTGGGTGGGAACTGAAGCTTTCTTT
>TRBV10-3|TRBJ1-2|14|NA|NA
CAISPPGANYGYTF
TGTGCCATCAGTCCTCCGGGAGCTAACTATGGCTACACCTTC
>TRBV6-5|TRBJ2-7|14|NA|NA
CASSYGPNRYEQYF
TGTGCCAGCAGTTATGGTCCGAACCGCTACGAGCAGTACTTC